This is a list of T cell receptor beta chains from one sample in a study of cytomegalovirus exposure and HLA in healthy donors. Here immunoSEQ multiplex PCR was the method, and the copy in TCRdb shows in-frame clones only, minus some. Of 75,000 to 95,000 clones in the sample, roughly three fifths were seen once. Source material: PBMCs. Receptors were obtained from a young man in good health and CMV-seronegative. Both conserved end residues are part of each CDR3. D genes are given only for firm matches. Rows may omit the clone size; those that give it use once, few, many or a size class.

CDR3 length	V gene	D gene	J gene	clone size	CDR3 protein	CDR3 DNA
16	TRBV5-1	TRBD2	TRBJ2-1	few	CASSLAPSGRAREQFF	TGCGCCAGCAGCTTGGCCCCTAGCGGGAGGGCTAGGGAGCAGTTCTTC
15	TRBV7-2	TRBD2	TRBJ2-7	-	CASSLRAGGPYEQYF	TGTGCCAGCAGCTTAAGGGCGGGAGGGCCTTACGAGCAGTACTTC
16	TRBV11-3	TRBD2	TRBJ2-1	-	CASSPRTSGSGNEQFF	TGTGCCAGCAGCCCAAGGACTAGCGGGAGTGGTAATGAGCAGTTCTTC
14	TRBV27	TRBD1	TRBJ2-3	-	CASRDRTLTDTQYF	TGTGCCAGCCGGGACAGGACACTCACAGATACGCAGTATTTT
16	TRBV25-1	-	TRBJ2-5	-	CASSELTGFHEETQYF	TGTGCCAGCAGTGAATTAACAGGGTTTCACGAAGAGACCCAGTACTTC
14	TRBV10-2	TRBD2	TRBJ2-7	-	CASSETSGNYEQYF	TGCGCCAGCAGTGAAACTAGCGGGAACTACGAGCAGTACTTC
12	TRBV30	TRBD1	TRBJ2-5	few	CASGQGQETQYF	TGTGCCTCCGGACAGGGACAAGAGACCCAGTACTTC
16	TRBV6-5	TRBD1	TRBJ2-1	-	CASSYPFPGQVNEQFF	TGTGCCAGCAGTTACCCCTTCCCGGGACAGGTTAATGAGCAGTTCTTC
15	TRBV7-2	-	TRBJ1-1	-	CASSLVSGMNTEAFF	TGTGCCAGCAGCTTAGTGTCAGGGATGAACACTGAAGCTTTCTTT
14	TRBV2	-	TRBJ2-5	few	CASNDEGGGETQYF	TGTGCCAGCAACGACGAAGGGGGTGGGGAGACCCAGTACTTC
20	TRBV15	TRBD2	TRBJ2-4	-	CATSTWGGQRGGIAKNIQYF	TGTGCCACCAGCACCTGGGGGGGGCAGCGGGGGGGCATAGCCAAAAACATTCAGTACTTC
14	TRBV11-2	-	TRBJ1-2	-	CASRPEGPYYGYTF	TGTGCCAGCAGACCGGAGGGGCCCTACTATGGCTACACCTTC
15	TRBV7-6	-	TRBJ2-7	-	CASSVAQGIPYEQYF	TGTGCCAGCAGCGTGGCCCAGGGCATACCCTACGAGCAGTACTTC
14	TRBV6-6	-	TRBJ1-1	-	CASSQGQRNTEAFF	TGTGCCAGCAGCCAGGGACAACGGAACACTGAAGCTTTCTTT
16	TRBV9	TRBD1	TRBJ2-2	-	CASSVGRTGVSGELFF	TGTGCCAGCAGCGTAGGTAGGACAGGGGTCAGCGGGGAGCTGTTTTTT
15	TRBV10-3	TRBD1	TRBJ1-6	-	CAISDRTGATPTLHF	TGTGCCATCAGTGACAGGACAGGGGCAACTCCAACCCTCCACTTT
13	TRBV7-9	-	TRBJ2-6	-	CASGGGRANVLTF	TGTGCCAGCGGAGGTGGGCGGGCCAACGTCCTGACTTTC
16	TRBV18	TRBD2	TRBJ2-3	-	CASSPLAGGVTDTQYF	TGTGCCAGCTCACCCCTAGCGGGGGGGGTCACAGATACGCAGTATTTT
14	TRBV19	TRBD1	TRBJ2-4	few	CASSFGTGANIQYF	TGTGCCAGTAGTTTTGGGACAGGTGCAAACATTCAGTACTTC
12	TRBV28	TRBD1	TRBJ1-2	-	CASYRTGDGYTF	TGTGCCAGCTACAGGACAGGGGATGGCTACACCTTC
15	TRBV6-5	-	TRBJ2-2	-	CASSYFGGNTGELFF	TGTGCCAGCAGTTACTTCGGGGGGAACACCGGGGAGCTGTTTTTT
16	TRBV5-1	-	TRBJ2-7	-	CASSLGLDTDTYEQYF	TGCGCCAGCAGCTTGGGACTAGACACTGACACCTACGAGCAGTACTTC